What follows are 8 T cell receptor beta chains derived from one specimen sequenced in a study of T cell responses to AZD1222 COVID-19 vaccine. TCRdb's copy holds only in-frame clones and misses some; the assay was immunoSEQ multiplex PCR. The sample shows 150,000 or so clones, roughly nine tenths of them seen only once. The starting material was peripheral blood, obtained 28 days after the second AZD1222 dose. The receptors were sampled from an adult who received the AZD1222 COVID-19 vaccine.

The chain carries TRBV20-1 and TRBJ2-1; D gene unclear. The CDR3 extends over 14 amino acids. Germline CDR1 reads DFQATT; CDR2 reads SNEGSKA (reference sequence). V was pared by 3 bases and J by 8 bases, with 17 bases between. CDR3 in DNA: TGCAGTGCTAGTCATGCTCTTGGTATCCATGAGCAGTTCTTC. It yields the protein CSASHALGIHEQFF.

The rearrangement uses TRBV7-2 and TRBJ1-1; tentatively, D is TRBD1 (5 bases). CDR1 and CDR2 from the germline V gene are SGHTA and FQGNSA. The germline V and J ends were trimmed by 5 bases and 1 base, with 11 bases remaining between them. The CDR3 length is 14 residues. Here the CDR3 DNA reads TGTGCCAGCAGCCCCCCCAGGGCGAACACTGAAGCTTTCTTT. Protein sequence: CASSPPRANTEAFF. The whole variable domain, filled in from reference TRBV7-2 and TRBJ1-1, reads GAGVSQSPSNKVTEKGKDVELRCDPISGHTALYWYRQSLGQGLEFLIYFQGNSAPDKSGLPSDRFSAERTGGSVSTLTIQRTQQEDSAVYLCASSPPRANTEAFFGQGTRLTVV.

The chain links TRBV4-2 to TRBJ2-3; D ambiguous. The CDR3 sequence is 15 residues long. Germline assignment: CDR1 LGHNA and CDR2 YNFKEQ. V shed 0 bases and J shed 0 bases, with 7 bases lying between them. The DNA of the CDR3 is TGTGCCAGCAGCCAAGAACGTCGTAGCACAGATACGCAGTATTTT. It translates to CASSQERRSTDTQYF.

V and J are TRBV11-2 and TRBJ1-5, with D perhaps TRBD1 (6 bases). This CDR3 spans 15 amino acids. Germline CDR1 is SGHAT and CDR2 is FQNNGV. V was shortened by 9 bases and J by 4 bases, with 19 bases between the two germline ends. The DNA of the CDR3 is TGTGCCAGTCGAGCCGGGGGGCCGCCGAATCAGCCCCAGCATTTT. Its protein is CASRAGGPPNQPQHF.

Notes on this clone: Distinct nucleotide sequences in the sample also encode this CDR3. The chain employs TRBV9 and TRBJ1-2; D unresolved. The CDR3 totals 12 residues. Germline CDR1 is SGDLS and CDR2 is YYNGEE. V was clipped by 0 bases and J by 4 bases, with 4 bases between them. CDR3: CASSVDSYGYTF. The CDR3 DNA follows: TGTGCCAGCAGCGTAGATTCCTATGGCTACACCTTC.

The CDR3 is CSASNQGPRGFSYNSPLHF. CDR3 bases: TGCAGTGCAAGTAACCAGGGACCACGTGGATTCTCCTATAATTCACCCCTCCACTTT. The chain carries TRBV20-1 and TRBJ1-6; the D gene is possibly TRBD1 (5 bases). Trimming left V 6 bases short and J 0 bases short, with 24 bases between. Germline loops: CDR1 DFQATT, CDR2 SNEGSKA (reference sequence). CDR3 length: 19 residues.

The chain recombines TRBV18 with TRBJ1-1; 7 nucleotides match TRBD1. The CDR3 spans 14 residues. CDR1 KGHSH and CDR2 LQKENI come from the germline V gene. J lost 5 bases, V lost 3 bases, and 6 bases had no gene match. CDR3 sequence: CASSPPDRVTEAFF. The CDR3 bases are TGTGCCAGCTCACCTCCTGACAGGGTAACTGAAGCTTTCTTT.

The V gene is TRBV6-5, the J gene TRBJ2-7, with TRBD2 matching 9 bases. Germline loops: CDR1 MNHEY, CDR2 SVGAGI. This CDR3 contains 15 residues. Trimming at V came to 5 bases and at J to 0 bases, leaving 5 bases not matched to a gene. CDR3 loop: CASSHSGGPSYEQYF. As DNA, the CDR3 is TGTGCCAGCAGTCATAGCGGGGGCCCCTCCTACGAGCAGTACTTC.